Shown below are 19 T cell receptor beta chains from a single sample sequenced in a study of Graves' ophthalmopathy and Graves' hyperthyroidism (dated by TCRdb to between 2018 and 2020). Sequenced on an Illumina HiSeq 2000. TCR beta CDR3 regions were amplified from RNA transcripts for repertoire sequencing. The first round was an RT-PCR using HTBI primers with the Qiagen OneStep RT-PCR kit, and this first round was followed by a second-round multiplex PCR, then size selection and purification. TCRdb reran the public reads through fastp at Q25 and MiXCR, keeping productive beta chains. Under each unique CDR3 protein, matching rows form one entry showing the most common genes and DNA. The sample yields about 39,000 distinct CDR3 sequences; 50% were counted once. The ten largest clones add up to approximately 30% of the sample. Sequencing was done on a sample of peripheral blood. These receptors came from an adult woman with stable Graves' hyperthyroidism.

The V gene is TRBV20-1, the J gene TRBJ1-5, with unresolved D. V dropped 0 bases and J dropped 11 bases, with 23 bases sitting between them. Looked up from germline, CDR1 is DFQATT and CDR2 is SNEGSKA (reference sequence). This CDR3 contains 16 residues. The CDR3 region is CSARDFKEDTQETQHF. CDR3 nucleotides: TGCAGTGCTAGAGATTTTAAGGAAGACACACAAGAGACCCAGCATTTT.

As to this clonotype: Because the CDR3 is missing its conserved closing phenylalanine or tryptophan, this is likely a read error. The chain has TRBV15 and TRBJ1-5; no firm D call. The CDR3 covers 12 residues. Trimming pared 1 base from V and 4 bases from J, leaving 2 bases between. CDR1 and CDR2 from the germline V gene are LNHNV and YYDKDF (reference sequence). Written as DNA, the CDR3 is TGTGCCACCAGCAGAGTAAATCAGCCCCAGCATCTT. It yields the protein CATSRVNQPQHL.

This clonotype came up many times. The chain employs TRBV10-1 and TRBJ2-5, with D possibly called TRBD1 or TRBD2 (5 bases each). In germline, CDR1 is WNHNN, CDR2 SYGVQD (reference sequence). The V end was cut by 2 bases, the J end by 5 bases, with 12 bases between. The length of the CDR3 is 14 residues. CDR3 bases: TGCGCCAGCAGTGAGCCGGGACCCCGGGAGACCCAGTACTTC. Its translation: CASSEPGPRETQYF.

Notes on this clonotype: Lacking the conserved final phenylalanine or tryptophan, this CDR3 likely reflects a read error. The rearrangement joins TRBV6-5 to TRBJ2-7, with 8 bases identical to TRBD1. CDR1 is MNHEY, CDR2 SVGAGI, per germline. The CDR3 length is 15 residues. The V gene end was trimmed by 2 bases and the J gene end by 5 bases; junction bases not matched to a gene: 8. DNA for the CDR3: TGTGCCAGCAGTTACCCTGACAGGGGTCCACACGAGCAGTACCTC. Its protein is CASSYPDRGPHEQYL.

This clonotype was seen many times. V gene TRBV18 combines with J gene TRBJ1-2; possibly TRBD1 for D (5 bases). CDR3 length: 14 amino acids. V lost 3 bases to trimming and J lost 1 base, with 9 bases between them. Germline CDR1 is KGHSH and CDR2 is LQKENI. DNA of the CDR3: TGTGCCAGCTCACCTGGGGACGTTAACTATGGCTACACCTTC. Its translation is CASSPGDVNYGYTF.

This clonotype has ten or more counts. V is TRBV5-1 and J is TRBJ2-7; possibly TRBD2 for D (6 bases). There are 13 residues in the CDR3. Trimming removed 7 bases at V and 3 bases at J, with 14 bases between. From germline, CDR1 is SGHRS and CDR2 YFSETQ. CDR3 residues: CASAPGLYYEQYF. CDR3 DNA: TGCGCCAGCGCACCGGGACTTTACTACGAGCAGTACTTC.

V and J are TRBV14 and TRBJ2-7; 8 bases match TRBD1. The CDR3 has 14 residues. The germline V gene encodes CDR1 SGHDN and CDR2 FVKESK. V trimming: 4 bases; J trimming: 4 bases; junction bases outside the gene matches: 6. CDR3 sequence reads: CASSPRDRLYEQYF. Written as DNA, the CDR3 is TGTGCCAGCAGCCCCCGGGACAGGCTTTACGAGCAGTACTTC.

This sequence joins TRBV24-1 and TRBJ1-4, with 8 bases identical to TRBD1. V lost 1 base to trimming and J lost 7 bases; unmatched junction nucleotides: 19. CDR1 is KGHDR and CDR2 is SFDVKD in the germline V gene. The CDR3 loop spans 20 amino acids. In DNA form, the CDR3 reads TGTGCCACCAGTGATTTTCCAGAGGACAGGGCGACCGGGGGAGGTGAAAAACTGTTTTTT. The encoded protein is CATSDFPEDRATGGGEKLFF.

V and J are TRBV29-1 and TRBJ1-1, with D tentatively TRBD1 (5 bases). The CDR3 length is 15 residues. V lost 4 bases and J 5 bases, leaving 20 bases between the germline ends. Germline assignment: CDR1 SQVTM and CDR2 ANQGSEA. The CDR3 loop is CSVGTGGGVDTEAFF. The CDR3 DNA sequence: TGCAGCGTTGGAACGGGGGGGGGGGTCGATACTGAAGCTTTCTTT.

The chain employs TRBV15 and TRBJ1-1; 10 nucleotides agree with TRBD1. J gave up 1 base and V 6 bases, and 5 bases lay outside the gene matches. There are 15 residues in the CDR3. Germline values: CDR1 LNHNV, CDR2 YYDKDF (reference sequence). The CDR3 loop reads CATRPGTGANTEAFF. The CDR3 DNA is TGTGCCACCAGACCCGGGACAGGGGCGAACACTGAAGCTTTCTTT.

The J gene is TRBJ2-5, the V gene TRBV5-1, with 9 bases aligning to TRBD2. V dropped 4 bases and J dropped 5; count of bases not matched to a gene: 9. Germline CDR1 is SGHRS and CDR2 is YFSETQ. The CDR3 has 15 residues. The CDR3 bases are TGCGCCAGCAGCGGAATCGGGACTAGCTGGGAGACCCAGTACTTC. This encodes CASSGIGTSWETQYF.

About this clonotype itself: Mismatch with germline at one junction end may stem from a read error. V and J are TRBV29-1 and TRBJ1-1, with D tentatively TRBD1 (5 bases). The CDR3 loop spans 14 amino acids. Germline values: CDR1 SQVTM, CDR2 ANQGSEA. CDR3 sequence (DNA): TGCAGCGTTGAGGGGCAGGGTTTCAACACTGAAGCTTCCTTT. It is translated as CSVEGQGFNTEASF.

This clonotype came up many times. The V and J genes are TRBV12-3 or TRBV12-4 and TRBJ1-5; D ambiguous. The V end was cut by 6 bases, the J end by 6 bases, with 12 bases between. The CDR3 is made up of 13 amino acids. CDR3 DNA: TGTGCCAGCAGCCCTGAGGGAGTTCAGCCCCAGCATTTT. Its protein product is CASSPEGVQPQHF.

This clonotype was found many times. The chain employs TRBV27 and TRBJ1-1; D is undetermined. The CDR3 contains 14 residues. V lost 2 bases to trimming and J lost 6 bases, with 13 bases between them. Germline V CDR1 and CDR2: MNHEY, SMNVEV (reference sequence). The CDR3 DNA is TGTGCCAGCAGTTTAGAACCTGGGAAATCTGAAGCTTTCTTT. Translating gives CASSLEPGKSEAFF.

V gene TRBV2 combines with J gene TRBJ2-2; possible D gene TRBD1, 5 bases. CDR3 length equals 12 residues. CDR1 and CDR2 (germline): SNHLY, FYNNEI. Between the trimmed V and J ends, which lost 6 bases and 3 bases, there was a span of 5 bases. CDR3 protein: CASSRDTGELFF. The CDR3 nucleotides read TGTGCCAGCAGCAGGGACACCGGGGAGCTGTTTTTT.

This clonotype turned up a few times. Possible read error: a much larger clone is one base away. The chain has TRBV28 and TRBJ1-5, with D perhaps TRBD1 (5 bases). Germline lookup yields CDR1 MDHEN and CDR2 SYDVKM. This CDR3 contains 17 residues. CDR3 loop: CASSSSYRFYSNQSQHF. The CDR3 coding sequence is TGTGCCAGCAGTTCATCGTACAGGTTTTATAGCAATCAGTCCCAGCATTTT. Full variable domain (rest looked up from reference TRBV28 and TRBJ1-5): DVKVTQSSRYLVKRTGEKVFLECVQDMDHENMFWYRQDPGLGLRLIYFSYDVKMKEKGDIPEGYSVSREKKERFSLILESASTNQTSMYLCASSSSYRFYSNQSQHFGDGTRLSIL.

This clonotype was observed once. J is TRBJ2-7 and V is TRBV29-1; TRBD2 matches at 7 bases. The CDR3 extends over 13 amino acids. Germline V gene lookup returns CDR1 SQVTM and CDR2 ANQGSEA. The V gene end was trimmed by 7 bases and the J gene end by 0 bases; junction bases not matched to a gene: 6. In nucleotides, the CDR3 is TGCAGCGCTACGGGAGGCCGCTCCTACGAGCAGTACTTC. Its translation: CSATGGRSYEQYF.

This clonotype occurred many times. V usage is TRBV12-3 or TRBV12-4 and J usage is TRBJ1-1; D gene ambiguous. The V and J ends lost 10 bases and 3 bases respectively, with 18 bases between them. This CDR3 is 14 amino acids long. DNA of the CDR3: TGTGCCACCGGATTTTTGGTTACGGACACTGAAGCTTTCTTT. Its translation: CATGFLVTDTEAFF.

The chain joins TRBV4-1 to TRBJ1-2; 7 nucleotides agree with TRBD1. This CDR3 has 13 residues. Trimming removed 4 bases from V and 6 bases from J; junction bases left unmatched: 5. The V gene's germline CDR1 is MGHRA and CDR2 YSYEKL. The CDR3 region is CASSLTGRDGYTF. The DNA for the CDR3 is TGCGCCAGCAGCCTGACAGGGAGGGATGGCTACACCTTC.